This T cell receptor (beta chain) was retrieved from a study of blood T cell repertoires in COVID-19. About the research overall: The samples span acute and convalescent COVID-19 from the United States, Italy and Spain.

Per the original data handling: Counts of nucleated cells, estimated from reference gene primer amplification, were obtained. Data came from immunoSEQ multiplex PCR; TCRdb stores just in-frame clones and leaves some out. That table is the source of V, J and clone size, and D and trimming were worked out from the DNA. The sample has some 330,000 clones, about 92% seen once; the top ten hold about 18%. Individuals drawn from 24 US areas were roughly 18 to 89 years old. The CDR3 runs 14 residues. Trimming shortened V by 2 bases and J by 0 bases, and 8 bases separated the two germline ends. Germline V CDR1 and CDR2: MDHEN, SYDVKM.

The origin of this receptor is a woman aged 30 to 39 who had recovered from COVID-19. The sequencing input was PBMCs or T cells enriched from blood (not recorded which). This chain connects TRBV28 to TRBJ2-7, with a weak D call TRBD1 (5 bases). The CDR3 DNA reads as TGTGCCAGCAGTTTACTTGACAGCTCCTACGAGCAGTACTTC. This translates into CASSLLDSSYEQYF.